Presented here are 13 T cell receptor beta chains from one specimen sequenced in a study of T cells in Graves' hyperthyroidism and ophthalmopathy (dated by TCRdb to between 2019 and 2020). Library preparation employed multiplex PCR. Sequencing instrument: Illumina HiSeq 2000. Amplification of TCR beta CDR3 regions was carried out from RNA transcripts. For the first round of RT-PCR on the TCR CDR3, the HTBI primer set was used together with the Qiagen OneStep RT-PCR kit. TCRdb redid the processing of the public reads, applying fastp at Q25 and MiXCR, and retained in-frame beta chains. Identical CDR3 proteins give one entry, which carries the most common genes and DNA. This sample gives under 500,000 distinct CDR3 sequences in total; about 14% of them show up just once. The ten most abundant clones make up 25% to 30% of the sample. The sequenced sample consisted of blood. These receptors originate from a man between 50 and 59 years old with Graves' ophthalmopathy.

The chain has TRBV4-1 and TRBJ1-1, with a tentative D call TRBD1 (5 bases). V gave up 3 bases and J gave up 4 bases, with 15 bases separating them. The CDR3 runs 15 residues. Per the germline V gene, CDR1 is MGHRA and CDR2 is YSYEKL. The CDR3 protein is CASSQQADISTEAFF. The CDR3 nucleotides are TGCGCCAGCAGCCAGCAAGCGGACATCAGCACTGAAGCTTTCTTT.

This clonotype has a count of ten or more. The CDR3 is CATSRGTSGRQETQYF. CDR3 nucleotides: TGTGCCACCAGCAGGGGGACTAGCGGGCGCCAAGAGACCCAGTACTTC. The chain combines TRBV15 with TRBJ2-5; TRBD2 matches at 12 bases. CDR3 length equals 16 residues. Germline lookup yields CDR1 LNHNV and CDR2 YYDKDF (reference sequence). V lost 3 bases and J lost 1; bases outside the gene matches: 3.

This clonotype showed up many times. The chain is built from TRBV20-1 and TRBJ2-7; D is uncertain. The CDR3 length is 13 residues. Deletions cut 4 bases from V and 2 bases from J, with 12 bases between. Germline-derived CDR1 and CDR2 are DFQATT and SNEGSKA (reference sequence). CDR3 amino acids: CSANKVPAYEQYF. The CDR3 DNA reads TGCAGTGCTAATAAAGTTCCCGCCTACGAGCAGTACTTC.

This clonotype was recorded many times. This chain links TRBV6-6 with TRBJ2-7; 10 bases are shared with TRBD2. J was trimmed by 2 bases and V by 0 bases; bases with no gene match: 7. This CDR3 is built from 17 residues. Germline V gene lookup returns CDR1 MNHNY and CDR2 SVGAGI (reference sequence). CDR3 coding DNA: TGTGCCAGCAGTTACTCCCGAGCGGGAGGGCCACCCTACGAGCAGTACTTC. This codes for CASSYSRAGGPPYEQYF.

This clonotype was recorded at least ten times. V gene TRBV6-1 combines with J gene TRBJ2-3; 11 positions match TRBD2. V lost 7 bases, J lost 0 bases, and 3 bases stayed unmatched. The CDR3 extends over 15 amino acids. CDR1 is MNHNS, CDR2 SASEGT, per germline. CDR3 in amino acids: CASTWTSGSTDTQYF. The CDR3, as DNA: TGTGCCAGCACCTGGACTAGCGGGAGCACAGATACGCAGTATTTT.

This clonotype was counted between two and nine times. This chain joins TRBV29-1 and TRBJ2-3; D is uncertain. The V end was cut by 1 base, the J end by 6 bases, with 14 bases between. Germline CDR1 reads SQVTM; CDR2 reads ANQGSEA. This CDR3 spans 14 amino acids. Here the CDR3 DNA reads TGCAGCGTTGAAGCTGGGGTGGCTACGGATACGCAGTATTTT. It is translated as CSVEAGVATDTQYF.

In this sample, this clonotype turned up a few times. CDR3 in amino acids: CASSTDRMRDEQYF. CDR3 in DNA: TGTGCCAGCAGTACTGACAGGATGAGGGACGAGCAGTACTTC. The rearrangement joins TRBV6-4 to TRBJ2-7, with D possibly TRBD1 on 6 matching bases. Trimming left V 5 bases short and J 5 bases short, with 16 bases between. Germline CDR1 and CDR2: MRHNA and SNTAGT. The CDR3 length is 14 residues.

This clonotype was seen many times. The chain links TRBV12-3 or TRBV12-4 to TRBJ1-1; D is uncertain. The CDR3 has 14 residues. V dropped 3 bases and J dropped 7 bases, with 15 bases sitting between them. The CDR3 sequence: CASSLRLDVGEAFF. The CDR3 DNA is TGTGCCAGCAGTTTGCGATTAGATGTAGGTGAAGCTTTCTTT.

The sample holds a few counts of this clonotype. This sequence joins TRBV5-1 and TRBJ2-2; TRBD1 matches at 7 bases. The CDR3 runs to 17 residues. Germline V gives CDR1 SGHRS, CDR2 YFSETQ. With 3 bases clipped from V and 4 bases from J, the junction kept 12 bases outside the gene matches. CDR3 nucleotides: TGCGCCAGCAGCTCAGCACCTAAACAGGGGACCACCGGGGAGCTGTTTTTT. It specifies CASSSAPKQGTTGELFF.

This clonotype was counted a few times. The V call is TRBV6-2 or TRBV6-3, the J call TRBJ2-7; 11 nucleotides match TRBD1. The germline V gene has CDR1 MNHEY and CDR2 SVGEGT. The CDR3 has 14 amino acids. V lost 7 bases, J lost 3 bases, and 5 bases stayed unmatched. In nucleotides, the CDR3 is TGTGCCAGCATTGGACAGGGGGCGATCTACGAGCAGTACTTC. As protein: CASIGQGAIYEQYF.

This clonotype was seen many times. The V and J genes are TRBV6-1 and TRBJ1-2; D is uncertain. The CDR3 totals 13 residues. V was cut by 5 bases and J by 2 bases, with 9 bases left in between. Looked up from germline, CDR1 is MNHNS and CDR2 is SASEGT. CDR3 nucleotide sequence: TGTGCCAGCAGTACCTTCAGGAACTATGGCTACACCTTC. This codes for CASSTFRNYGYTF.

This clonotype was detected ten times or more. This chain links TRBV20-1 with TRBJ2-7; 8 bases fit TRBD2. With 0 bases clipped from V and 3 bases from J, the junction kept 7 bases outside the gene matches. This CDR3 contains 15 residues. Germline values: CDR1 DFQATT, CDR2 SNEGSKA (reference sequence). In DNA form, the CDR3 reads TGCAGTGCTAGAGATCTGGCGGGAGGCCACTACGAGCAGTACTTC. It is translated as CSARDLAGGHYEQYF.

This clonotype was seen at least ten times. The V and J genes are TRBV5-4 and TRBJ2-7, with TRBD2 matching over 10 bases. The germline gives CDR1 SGHNT, CDR2 YYREEE (reference sequence). The CDR3 is made up of 19 amino acids. The J segment lost 2 bases and the V segment lost 0 bases, leaving 14 bases of the junction unmatched. The CDR3 bases are TGTGCCAGCAGCTTGGATCCCCCAATACTAGCGGGACCAACCTACGAGCAGTACTTC. It codes for CASSLDPPILAGPTYEQYF.